This TCR beta chain stems from a study of T cells in tuberculosis. The study's findings and limits: Active tuberculosis patients had shorter CDR3-alpha; the beta difference was nonsignificant. Active tuberculosis TCR-alpha repertoires lay closer to GMM-specific TCRs than IGRA-negative controls, suggesting clonal expansion.

V was cut by 2 bases and J by 1 base, with 8 bases left in between. The CDR3 has 14 residues. Germline CDR1 KGHSH, CDR2 LQKENI. The protocol was immunoSEQ multiplex PCR, while the TCRdb copy is restricted to in-frame clones and leaves out a portion. This sample has tens of thousands of clones; 80% to 95% occur once, and the top ten carry about 2.4%. Documented time point: new active TB diagnosis, blood taken before or within 7 days of starting treatment. Patients were newly diagnosed, HIV-seronegative, and aged 18 or older. On average roughly 90,000 T cells per donor were immunosequenced. Comments on this clone: What it recognizes is unknown.

This sample comprised PBMCs, obtained at tuberculosis diagnosis. V usage is TRBV18 and J usage is TRBJ2-5, with D unresolved. The clonotype was recovered from an adult with tuberculosis. CDR3 DNA: TGTGCCAGCTCACCAGCCGGGTCCCAAGAGACCCAGTACTTC. Translated, it gives CASSPAGSQETQYF.